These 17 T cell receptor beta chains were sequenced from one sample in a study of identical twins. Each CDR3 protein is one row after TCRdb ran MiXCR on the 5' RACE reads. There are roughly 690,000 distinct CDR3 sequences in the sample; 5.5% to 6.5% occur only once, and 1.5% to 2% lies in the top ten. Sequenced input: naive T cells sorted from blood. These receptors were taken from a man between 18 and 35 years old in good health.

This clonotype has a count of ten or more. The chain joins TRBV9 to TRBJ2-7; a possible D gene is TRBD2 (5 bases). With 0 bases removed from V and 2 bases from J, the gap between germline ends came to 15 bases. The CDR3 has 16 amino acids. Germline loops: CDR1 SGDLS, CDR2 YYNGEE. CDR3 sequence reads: CASSVGVGGLAYEQYF. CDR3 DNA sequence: TGTGCCAGCAGCGTAGGGGTTGGAGGCCTGGCCTACGAGCAGTACTTC.

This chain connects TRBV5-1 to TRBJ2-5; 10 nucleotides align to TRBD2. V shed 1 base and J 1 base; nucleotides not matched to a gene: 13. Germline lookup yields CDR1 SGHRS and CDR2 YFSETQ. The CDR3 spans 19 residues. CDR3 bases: TGCGCCAGCAGCTTGTTAAGCGGGAGGGCCTCCAAGGGCCAAGAGACCCAGTACTTC. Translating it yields CASSLLSGRASKGQETQYF.

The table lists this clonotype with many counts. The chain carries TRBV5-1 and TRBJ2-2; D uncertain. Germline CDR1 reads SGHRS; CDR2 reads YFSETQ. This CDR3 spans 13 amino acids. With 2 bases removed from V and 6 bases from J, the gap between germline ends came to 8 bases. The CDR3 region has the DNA TGCGCCAGCAGCTTAAGGGATGCCGGGGAGCTGTTTTTT. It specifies CASSLRDAGELFF.

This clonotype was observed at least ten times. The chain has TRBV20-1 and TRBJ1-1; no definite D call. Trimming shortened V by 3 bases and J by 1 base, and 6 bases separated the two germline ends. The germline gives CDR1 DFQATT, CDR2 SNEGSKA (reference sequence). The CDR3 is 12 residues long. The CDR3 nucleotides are TGCAGTGCTAGGCTTCCGAACACTGAAGCTTTCTTT. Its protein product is CSARLPNTEAFF.

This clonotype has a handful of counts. The CDR3 sequence: CASSLSEGGWEKLFF. The CDR3 DNA reads TGTGCCAGCAGTTTATCTGAAGGGGGTTGGGAAAAACTGTTTTTT. The chain uses TRBV27 and TRBJ1-4; D is possibly TRBD1 (6 bases). The germline V gene has CDR1 MNHEY and CDR2 SMNVEV (reference sequence). This CDR3 region has 15 residues. Trimming stripped 0 bases from V and 8 bases from J, with 13 bases between.

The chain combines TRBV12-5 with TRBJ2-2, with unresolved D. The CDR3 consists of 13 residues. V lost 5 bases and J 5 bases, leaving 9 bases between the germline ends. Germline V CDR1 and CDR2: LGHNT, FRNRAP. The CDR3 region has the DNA TGTGCTAGTGGTGTCCCTGAGACCGGGGAGCTGTTTTTT. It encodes CASGVPETGELFF.

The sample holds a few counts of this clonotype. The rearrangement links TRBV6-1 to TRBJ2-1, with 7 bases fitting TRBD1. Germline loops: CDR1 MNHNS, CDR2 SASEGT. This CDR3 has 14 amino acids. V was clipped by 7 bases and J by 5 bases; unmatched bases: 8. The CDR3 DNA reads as TGTGCCAGCATTCGGGCAGGGGGAAACAATGAGCAGTTCTTC. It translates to CASIRAGGNNEQFF.

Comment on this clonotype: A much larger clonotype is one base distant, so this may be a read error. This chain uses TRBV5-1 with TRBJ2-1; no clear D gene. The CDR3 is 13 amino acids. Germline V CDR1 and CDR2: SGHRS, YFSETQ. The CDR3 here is CTSSLGQPNEQFF. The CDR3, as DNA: TGCACCAGCAGCCTGGGTCAGCCCAATGAGCAGTTCTTC.

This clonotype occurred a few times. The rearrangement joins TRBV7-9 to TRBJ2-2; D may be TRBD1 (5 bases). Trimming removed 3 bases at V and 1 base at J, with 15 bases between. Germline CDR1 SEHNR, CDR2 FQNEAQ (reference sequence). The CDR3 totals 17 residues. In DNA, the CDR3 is TGTGCCAGCAGCTTCAGGGTATGGGGCCAGAACACCGGGGAGCTGTTTTTT. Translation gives CASSFRVWGQNTGELFF.

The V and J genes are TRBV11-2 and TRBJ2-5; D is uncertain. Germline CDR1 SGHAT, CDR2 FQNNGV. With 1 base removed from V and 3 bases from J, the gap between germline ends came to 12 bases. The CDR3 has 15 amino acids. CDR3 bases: TGTGCCAGCAGCTTAGGTGCCCATTCAAAAGAGACCCAGTACTTC. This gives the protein CASSLGAHSKETQYF. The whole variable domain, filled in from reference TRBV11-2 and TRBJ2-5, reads EAGVAQSPRYKIIEKRQSVAFWCNPISGHATLYWYQQILGQGPKLLIQFQNNGVVDDSQLPKDRFSAERLKGVDSTLKIQPAKLEDSAVYLCASSLGAHSKETQYFGPGTRLLVL.

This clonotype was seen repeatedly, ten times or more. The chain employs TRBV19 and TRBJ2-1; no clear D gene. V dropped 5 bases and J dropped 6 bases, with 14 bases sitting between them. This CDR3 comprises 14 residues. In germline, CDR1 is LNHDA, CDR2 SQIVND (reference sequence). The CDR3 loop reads CASSSVPLGNEQFF. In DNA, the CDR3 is TGTGCCAGTAGTTCGGTCCCCCTGGGCAATGAGCAGTTCTTC.

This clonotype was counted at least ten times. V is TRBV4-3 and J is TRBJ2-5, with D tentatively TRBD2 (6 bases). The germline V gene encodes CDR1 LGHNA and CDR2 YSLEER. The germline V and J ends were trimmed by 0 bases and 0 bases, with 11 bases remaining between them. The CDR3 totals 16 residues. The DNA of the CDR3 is TGCGCCAGCAGCCAAGAAAGGGGCGGGAACCAAGAGACCCAGTACTTC. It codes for CASSQERGGNQETQYF.

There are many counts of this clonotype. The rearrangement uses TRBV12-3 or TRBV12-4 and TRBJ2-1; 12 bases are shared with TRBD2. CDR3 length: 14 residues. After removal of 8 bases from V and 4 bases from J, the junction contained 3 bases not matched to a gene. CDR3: CASLLAGGYNEQFF. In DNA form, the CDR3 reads TGTGCCAGCCTACTAGCGGGAGGTTACAATGAGCAGTTCTTC.

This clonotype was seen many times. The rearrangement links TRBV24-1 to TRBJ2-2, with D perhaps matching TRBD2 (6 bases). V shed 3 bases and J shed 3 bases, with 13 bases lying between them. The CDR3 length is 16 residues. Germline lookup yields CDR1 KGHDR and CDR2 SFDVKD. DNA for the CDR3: TGTGCCACCAGTGATGCGCTTTCGGGGGACACCGGGGAGCTGTTTTTT. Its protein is CATSDALSGDTGELFF.

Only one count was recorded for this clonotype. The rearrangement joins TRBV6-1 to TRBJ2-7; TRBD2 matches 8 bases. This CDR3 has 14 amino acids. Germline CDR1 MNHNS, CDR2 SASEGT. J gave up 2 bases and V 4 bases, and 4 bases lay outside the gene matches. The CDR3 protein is CASSATSGPYEQYV. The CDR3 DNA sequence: TGTGCCAGCAGTGCCACTAGCGGTCCCTACGAGCAGTACGTC.

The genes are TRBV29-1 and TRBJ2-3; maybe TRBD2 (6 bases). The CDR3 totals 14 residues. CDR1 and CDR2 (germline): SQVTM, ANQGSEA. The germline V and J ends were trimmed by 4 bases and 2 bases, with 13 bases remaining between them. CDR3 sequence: CSVVEGGFTDTQYF. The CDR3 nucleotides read TGCAGCGTTGTGGAGGGCGGGTTCACAGATACGCAGTATTTT.

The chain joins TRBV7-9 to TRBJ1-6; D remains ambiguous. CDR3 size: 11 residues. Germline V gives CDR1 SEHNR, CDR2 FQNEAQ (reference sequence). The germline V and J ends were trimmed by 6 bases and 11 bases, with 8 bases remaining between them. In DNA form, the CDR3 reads TGTGCCAGCAGTTCGTTACCACCCCTCCACTTT. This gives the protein CASSSLPPLHF.